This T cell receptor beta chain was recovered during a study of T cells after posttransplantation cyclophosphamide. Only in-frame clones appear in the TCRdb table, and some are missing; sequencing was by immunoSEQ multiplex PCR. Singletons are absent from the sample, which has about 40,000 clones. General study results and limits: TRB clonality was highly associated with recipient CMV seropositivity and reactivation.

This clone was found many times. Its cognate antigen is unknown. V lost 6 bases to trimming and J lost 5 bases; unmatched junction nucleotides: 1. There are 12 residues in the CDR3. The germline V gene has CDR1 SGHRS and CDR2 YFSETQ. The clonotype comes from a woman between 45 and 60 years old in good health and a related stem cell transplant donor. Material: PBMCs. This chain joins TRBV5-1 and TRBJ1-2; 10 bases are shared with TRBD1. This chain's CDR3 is CASTDRGYGYTF. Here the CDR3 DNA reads TGCGCCAGCACGGACAGGGGGTATGGCTACACCTTC.